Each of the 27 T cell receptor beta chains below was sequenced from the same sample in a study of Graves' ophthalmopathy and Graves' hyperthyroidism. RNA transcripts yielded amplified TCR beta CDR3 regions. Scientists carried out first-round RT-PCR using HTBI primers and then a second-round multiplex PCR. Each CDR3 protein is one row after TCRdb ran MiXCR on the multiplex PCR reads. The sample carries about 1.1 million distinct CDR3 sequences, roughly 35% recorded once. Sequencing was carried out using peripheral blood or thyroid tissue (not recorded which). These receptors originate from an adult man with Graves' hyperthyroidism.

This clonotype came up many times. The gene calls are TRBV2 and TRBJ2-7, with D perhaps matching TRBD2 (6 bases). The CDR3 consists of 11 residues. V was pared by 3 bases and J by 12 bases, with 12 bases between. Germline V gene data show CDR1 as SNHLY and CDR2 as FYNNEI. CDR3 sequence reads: CASSERDLRYF. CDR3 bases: TGTGCCAGCAGTGAGCGGGACCTCCGGTACTTC.

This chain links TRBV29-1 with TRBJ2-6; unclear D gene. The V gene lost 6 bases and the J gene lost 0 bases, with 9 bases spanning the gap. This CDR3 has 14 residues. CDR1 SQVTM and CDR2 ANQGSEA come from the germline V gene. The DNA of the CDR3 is TGCAGCGTGGGTTCGAGCTCTGGGGCCAACGTCCTGACTTTC. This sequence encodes CSVGSSSGANVLTF.

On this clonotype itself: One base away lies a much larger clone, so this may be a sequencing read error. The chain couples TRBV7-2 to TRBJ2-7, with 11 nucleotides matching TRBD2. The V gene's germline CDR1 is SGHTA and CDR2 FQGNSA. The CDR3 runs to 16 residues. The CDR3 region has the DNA TGTGCCGGCAGCAGAACTAGCGGGAGCCTCACCTACGAGCAGTACTTC. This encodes CAGSRTSGSLTYEQYF.

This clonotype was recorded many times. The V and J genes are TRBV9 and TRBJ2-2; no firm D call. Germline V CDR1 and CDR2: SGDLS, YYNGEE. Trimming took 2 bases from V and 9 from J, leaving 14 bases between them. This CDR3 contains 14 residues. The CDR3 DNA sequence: TGTGCCAGCAGCGTGGACGCCTCTGTGAGGGAGCTGTTTTTT. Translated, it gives CASSVDASVRELFF.

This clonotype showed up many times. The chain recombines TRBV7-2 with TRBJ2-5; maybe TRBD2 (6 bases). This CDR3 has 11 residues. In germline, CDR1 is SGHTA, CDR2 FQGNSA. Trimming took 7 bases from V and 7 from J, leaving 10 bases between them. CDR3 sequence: CASTPGGTQYF. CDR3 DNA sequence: TGTGCCAGCACCCCCGGGGGGACCCAGTACTTC.

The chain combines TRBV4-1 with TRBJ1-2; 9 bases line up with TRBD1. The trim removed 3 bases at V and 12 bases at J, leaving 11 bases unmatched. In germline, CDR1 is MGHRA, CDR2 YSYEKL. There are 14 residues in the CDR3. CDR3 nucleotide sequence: TGCGCCAGCAGCCACCCCGGCAAGACAGGGGGTCACACCTTC. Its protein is CASSHPGKTGGHTF.

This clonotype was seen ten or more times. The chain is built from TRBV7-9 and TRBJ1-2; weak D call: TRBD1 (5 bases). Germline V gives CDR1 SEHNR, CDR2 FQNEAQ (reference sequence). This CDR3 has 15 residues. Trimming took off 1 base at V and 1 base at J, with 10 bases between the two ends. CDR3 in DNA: TGTGCCAGCAGCTTAGTCGGACAAATTAACTATGGCTACACCTTC. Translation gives CASSLVGQINYGYTF.

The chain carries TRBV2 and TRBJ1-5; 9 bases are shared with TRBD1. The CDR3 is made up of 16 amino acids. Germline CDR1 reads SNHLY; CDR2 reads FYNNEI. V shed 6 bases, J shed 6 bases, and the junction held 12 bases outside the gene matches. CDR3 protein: CASSVAGQGLGQPQHF. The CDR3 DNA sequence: TGTGCCAGCAGCGTAGCGGGACAGGGATTGGGTCAGCCCCAGCATTTT.

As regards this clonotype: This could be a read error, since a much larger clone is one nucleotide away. In DNA form, the CDR3 reads TGTGCCAGTAGTCTGGACAGGGCCACAGAGACCCAGTACTTC. Encoded protein: CASSLDRATETQYF. The rearrangement links TRBV19 to TRBJ2-5, with 8 bases matching TRBD1. V shed 5 bases, J shed 4 bases, and the junction held 6 bases outside the gene matches. The germline V gene encodes CDR1 LNHDA and CDR2 SQIVND (reference sequence). There are 14 residues in the CDR3.

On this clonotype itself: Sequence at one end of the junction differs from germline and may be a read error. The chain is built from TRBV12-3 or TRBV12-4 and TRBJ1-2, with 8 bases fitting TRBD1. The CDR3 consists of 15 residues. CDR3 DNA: TGTGCCAGCAGTCCCCTAGACAGGGGTATCGATGGCCACACCTTC. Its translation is CASSPLDRGIDGHTF.

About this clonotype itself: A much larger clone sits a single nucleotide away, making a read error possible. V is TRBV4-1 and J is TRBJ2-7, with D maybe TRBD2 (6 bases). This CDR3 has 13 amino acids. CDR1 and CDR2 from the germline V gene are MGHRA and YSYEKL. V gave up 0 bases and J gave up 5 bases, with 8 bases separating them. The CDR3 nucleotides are TGCGCCAGCAGCCAAGATTGGGGGGACGAGCAGTACTTC. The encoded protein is CASSQDWGDEQYF.

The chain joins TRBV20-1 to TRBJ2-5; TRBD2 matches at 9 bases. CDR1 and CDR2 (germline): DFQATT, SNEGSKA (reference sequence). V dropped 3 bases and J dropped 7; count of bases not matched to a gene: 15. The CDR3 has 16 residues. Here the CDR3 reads CSASSVASGIMLTQYF. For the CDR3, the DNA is TGCAGTGCTAGCTCTGTGGCTAGCGGGATAATGTTGACCCAGTACTTC.

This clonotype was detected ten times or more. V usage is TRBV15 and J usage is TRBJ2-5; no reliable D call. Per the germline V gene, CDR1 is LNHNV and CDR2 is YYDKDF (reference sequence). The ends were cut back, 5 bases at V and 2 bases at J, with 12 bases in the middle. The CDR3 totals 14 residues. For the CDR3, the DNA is TGTGCCACCAGCTCTGGACGTCGACAAGAGACCCAGTACTTC. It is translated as CATSSGRRQETQYF.

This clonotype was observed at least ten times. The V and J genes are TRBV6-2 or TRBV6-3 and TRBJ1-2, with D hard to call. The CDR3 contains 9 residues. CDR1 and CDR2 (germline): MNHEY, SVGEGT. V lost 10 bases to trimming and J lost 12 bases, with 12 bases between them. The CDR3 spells CATGTEHTF. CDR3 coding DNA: TGTGCCACCGGTACGGAGCACACCTTC.

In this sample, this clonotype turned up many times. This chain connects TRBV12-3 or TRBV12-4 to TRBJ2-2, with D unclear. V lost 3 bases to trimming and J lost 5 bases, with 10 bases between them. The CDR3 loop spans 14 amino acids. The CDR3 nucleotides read TGTGCCAGCAGTTTGAACCGGCGAACCGGGGAGCTGTTTTTT. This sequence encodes CASSLNRRTGELFF.

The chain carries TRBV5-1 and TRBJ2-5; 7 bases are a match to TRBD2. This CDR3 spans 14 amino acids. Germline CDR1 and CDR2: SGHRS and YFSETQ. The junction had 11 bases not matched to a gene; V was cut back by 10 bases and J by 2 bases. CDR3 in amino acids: CASAPSGLQETQYF. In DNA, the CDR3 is TGCGCCTCCGCCCCTAGCGGACTGCAAGAGACCCAGTACTTC.

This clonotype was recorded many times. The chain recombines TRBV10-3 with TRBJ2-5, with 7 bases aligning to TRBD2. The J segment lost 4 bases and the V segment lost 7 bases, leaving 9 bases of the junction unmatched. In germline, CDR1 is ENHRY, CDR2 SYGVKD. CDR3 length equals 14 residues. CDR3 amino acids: CAITRGSGAETQYF. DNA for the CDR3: TGTGCCATCACACGCGGGAGCGGGGCAGAGACCCAGTACTTC.

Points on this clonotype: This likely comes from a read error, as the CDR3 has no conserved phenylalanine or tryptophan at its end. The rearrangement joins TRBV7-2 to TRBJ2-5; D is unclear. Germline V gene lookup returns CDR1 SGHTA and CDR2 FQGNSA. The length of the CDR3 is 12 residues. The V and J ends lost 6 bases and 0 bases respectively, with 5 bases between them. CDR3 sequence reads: CASSLYQETQYS. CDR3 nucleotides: TGTGCCAGCAGTCTCTACCAAGAGACCCAGTACTCC.

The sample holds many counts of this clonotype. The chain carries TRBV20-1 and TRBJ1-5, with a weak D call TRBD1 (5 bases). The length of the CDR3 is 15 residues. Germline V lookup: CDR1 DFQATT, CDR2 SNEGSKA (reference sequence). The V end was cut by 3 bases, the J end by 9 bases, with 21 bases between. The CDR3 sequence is CSASGRGGDLWPQHF. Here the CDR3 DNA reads TGCAGTGCTAGCGGTAGGGGTGGGGATCTTTGGCCCCAGCATTTT.

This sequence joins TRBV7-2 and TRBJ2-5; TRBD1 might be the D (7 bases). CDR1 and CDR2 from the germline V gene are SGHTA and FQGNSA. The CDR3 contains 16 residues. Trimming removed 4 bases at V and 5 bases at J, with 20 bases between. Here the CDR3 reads CASSYDRWRGLETQYF. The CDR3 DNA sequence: TGTGCCAGCAGCTATGACAGGTGGAGGGGGCTTGAGACCCAGTACTTC.

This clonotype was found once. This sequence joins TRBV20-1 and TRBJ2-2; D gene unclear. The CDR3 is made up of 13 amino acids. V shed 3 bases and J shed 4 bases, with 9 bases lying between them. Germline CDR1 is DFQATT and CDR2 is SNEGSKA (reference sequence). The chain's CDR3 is CSASERRTGELFF. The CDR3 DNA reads TGCAGTGCTAGCGAGAGACGCACCGGGGAGCTGTTTTTT.

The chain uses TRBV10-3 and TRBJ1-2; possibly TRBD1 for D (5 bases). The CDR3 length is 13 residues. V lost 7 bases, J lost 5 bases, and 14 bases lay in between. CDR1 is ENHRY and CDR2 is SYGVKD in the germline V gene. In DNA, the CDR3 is TGTGCCATCAAACACCCCAGGGCGTATGGCTACACCTTC. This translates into CAIKHPRAYGYTF.

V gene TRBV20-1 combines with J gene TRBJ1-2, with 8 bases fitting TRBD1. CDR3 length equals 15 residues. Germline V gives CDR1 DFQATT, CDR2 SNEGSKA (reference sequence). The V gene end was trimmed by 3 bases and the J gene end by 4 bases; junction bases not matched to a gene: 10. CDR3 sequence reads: CSASLQGARGYGYTF. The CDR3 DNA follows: TGCAGTGCTAGTCTTCAGGGGGCTAGGGGCTATGGCTACACCTTC.

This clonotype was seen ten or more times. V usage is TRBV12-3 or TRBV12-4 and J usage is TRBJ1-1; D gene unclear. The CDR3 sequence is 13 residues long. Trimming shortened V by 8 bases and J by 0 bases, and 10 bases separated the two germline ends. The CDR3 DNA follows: TGTGCCAGCGCGCTGGGGATGAACACTGAAGCTTTCTTT. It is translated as CASALGMNTEAFF.

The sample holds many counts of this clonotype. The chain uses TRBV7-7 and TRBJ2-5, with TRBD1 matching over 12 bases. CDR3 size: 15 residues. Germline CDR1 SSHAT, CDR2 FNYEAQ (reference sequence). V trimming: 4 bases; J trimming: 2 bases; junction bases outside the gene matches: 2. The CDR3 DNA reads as TGTGCCAGCAGCTCGGGACAGGGGGCTCAAGAGACCCAGTACTTC. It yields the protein CASSSGQGAQETQYF.

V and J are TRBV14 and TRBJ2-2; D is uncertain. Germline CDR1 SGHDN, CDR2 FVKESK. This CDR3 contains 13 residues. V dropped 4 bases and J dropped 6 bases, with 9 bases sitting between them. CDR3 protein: CASSPAPAGELFF. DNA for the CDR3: TGTGCCAGCAGCCCAGCGCCCGCCGGGGAGCTGTTTTTT.

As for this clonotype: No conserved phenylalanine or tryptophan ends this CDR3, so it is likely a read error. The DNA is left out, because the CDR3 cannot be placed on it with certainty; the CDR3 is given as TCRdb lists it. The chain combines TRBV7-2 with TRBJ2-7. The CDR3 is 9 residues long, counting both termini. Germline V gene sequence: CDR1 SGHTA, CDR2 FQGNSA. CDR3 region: CASSPQGTS.